A single sample is the source of the 27 T cell receptor beta chains below, sequenced in a study of blood T cell repertoires in COVID-19. TCRdb's table, derived via immunoSEQ multiplex PCR, lists solely in-frame clones and lacks some. The sample has about 350,000 clones; roughly 86% are singletons. The material sequenced was peripheral blood. The receptors were gathered from an older woman with COVID-19, enrolled during active disease.

The V call is TRBV7-9, the J call TRBJ2-5, with D tentatively TRBD1 (5 bases). Germline CDR1 is SEHNR and CDR2 is FQNEAQ (reference sequence). V dropped 4 bases and J dropped 7 bases, with 19 bases sitting between them. The CDR3 covers 15 residues. CDR3 sequence: CASSSSDSYSGTQYF. Here the CDR3 DNA reads TGTGCCAGCAGCTCGTCCGACAGTTATTCAGGGACCCAGTACTTC.

V is TRBV5-1 and J is TRBJ2-6; TRBD2 might be the D (5 bases). V was clipped by 0 bases and J by 1 base, with 5 bases between them. The CDR3 length is 15 residues. Germline-derived CDR1 and CDR2 are SGHRS and YFSETQ. DNA for the CDR3: TGCGCCAGCAGCTTGGGGGAGTCTGGGGCCAACGTCCTGACTTTC. Its protein product is CASSLGESGANVLTF.

This rearrangement joins TRBV2 to TRBJ2-7, with TRBD2 identical over 12 bases. V gave up 6 bases and J gave up 5 bases; unmatched junction bases: 11. Per germline, CDR1 SNHLY and CDR2 FYNNEI. The CDR3 contains 16 residues. CDR3 DNA: TGTGCCAGCAGGGCTCGAACTAGCGGGGGGATCAACGAGCAGTACTTC. Translation: CASRARTSGGINEQYF.

The rearrangement uses TRBV27 and TRBJ2-7; 8 bases map to TRBD1. Trimming removed 0 bases from V and 4 bases from J; junction bases left unmatched: 5. CDR1 and CDR2 from the germline V gene are MNHEY and SMNVEV (reference sequence). This CDR3 contains 15 residues. The CDR3 region has the DNA TGTGCCAGCAGTTTATCGGCAGGGGGCGGATACGAGCAGTACTTC. Protein product: CASSLSAGGGYEQYF.

Comments on this clone: The same CDR3 can be traced to other DNA sequences in this sample. V and J are TRBV7-2 and TRBJ1-5; no firm D call. Trimming removed 4 bases at V and 3 bases at J, with 4 bases between. The CDR3 is 12 amino acids. Germline V gene data show CDR1 as SGHTA and CDR2 as FQGNSA. The CDR3 spells CASSSPNQPQHF. Written as DNA, the CDR3 is TGTGCCAGCAGCTCTCCCAATCAGCCCCAGCATTTT.

The J gene is TRBJ2-7, the V gene TRBV10-1, with TRBD1 as a possible D gene (6 bases). Germline lookup yields CDR1 WNHNN and CDR2 SYGVQD (reference sequence). The CDR3 is 13 residues long. Trimming removed 3 bases from V and 2 bases from J, with 8 bases in between. The CDR3 region is CASSDPGAYEQYF. CDR3 coding DNA: TGCGCCAGCAGTGATCCAGGGGCCTACGAGCAGTACTTC.

The genes are TRBV4-1 and TRBJ1-5, with 9 positions matching TRBD1. This CDR3 is built from 16 residues. V dropped 1 base and J dropped 4; count of bases not matched to a gene: 5. Germline-derived CDR1 and CDR2 are MGHRA and YSYEKL. The CDR3 region has the DNA TGCGCCAGCAGCCAAGTCGGGACAGGGCGTAATCAGCCCCAGCATTTT. Protein: CASSQVGTGRNQPQHF.

The V gene is TRBV5-1, the J gene TRBJ1-3; D gene uncertain. The CDR3 loop spans 15 amino acids. CDR1 SGHRS and CDR2 YFSETQ come from the germline V gene. Trimming stripped 4 bases from V and 0 bases from J, with 11 bases between. This CDR3 is CASSAEFSSGNTIYF. The CDR3 DNA reads as TGCGCCAGCAGCGCCGAGTTTAGCTCTGGAAACACCATATATTTT. The variable domain in full, completed from reference TRBV5-1 and TRBJ1-3, reads KAGVTQTPRYLIKTRGQQVTLSCSPISGHRSVSWYQQTPGQGLQFLFEYFSETQRNKGNFPGRFSGRQFSNSRSEMNVSTLELGDSALYLCASSAEFSSGNTIYFGEGSWLTVV.

V and J are TRBV9 and TRBJ2-7, with 9 bases fitting TRBD1. V lost 4 bases, J lost 6 bases, and 14 bases stayed unmatched. Germline-derived CDR1 and CDR2 are SGDLS and YYNGEE. The CDR3 consists of 16 residues. The DNA for the CDR3 is TGTGCCAGCAGCCCCCGCCAAGGGACAGGGTCTCGCGAGCAGTACTTC. Protein product: CASSPRQGTGSREQYF.

V gene TRBV4-3 combines with J gene TRBJ2-1; D is possibly TRBD1 (6 bases). V was trimmed by 3 bases and J by 7 bases, leaving 22 bases between them. The CDR3 length is 17 residues. Germline lookup yields CDR1 LGHNA and CDR2 YSLEER. Here the CDR3 reads CASSHGSGGRGTNEQFF. Here the CDR3 DNA reads TGCGCCAGCAGCCATGGCAGCGGAGGTAGGGGGACAAATGAGCAGTTCTTC.

V is TRBV4-1 and J is TRBJ2-5; 10 positions agree with TRBD2. Germline assignment: CDR1 MGHRA and CDR2 YSYEKL. The CDR3 is 19 residues long. The J segment lost 2 bases and the V segment lost 1 base, leaving 13 bases of the junction unmatched. CDR3 nucleotides: TGCGCCAGCAGCCAAGGGCCCCTAGCGGGGGCCAATAGACAAGAGACCCAGTACTTC. This sequence encodes CASSQGPLAGANRQETQYF.

The chain recombines TRBV5-1 with TRBJ1-1; D call uncertain. The germline CDR1 and CDR2 sequences are SGHRS and YFSETQ. The CDR3 contains 17 residues. Trimming shortened V by 3 bases and J by 4 bases, and 22 bases separated the two germline ends. CDR3 DNA: TGCGCCAGCAGCTGGGTACCGCAGAGGGCCGCGGGCACTGAAGCTTTCTTT. Translation: CASSWVPQRAAGTEAFF.

The chain employs TRBV18 and TRBJ2-1; tentative D call: TRBD2 (7 bases). V was shortened by 0 bases and J by 7 bases, with 16 bases between the two germline ends. Germline V gene sequence: CDR1 KGHSH, CDR2 LQKENI. The CDR3 has 16 amino acids. DNA of the CDR3: TGTGCCAGCTCACCACCGAGGGGGGGGGACTCGAATGAGCAGTTCTTC. Translation gives CASSPPRGGDSNEQFF.

V gene TRBV28 combines with J gene TRBJ2-7; D perhaps matches TRBD2 (5 bases). Germline CDR1 and CDR2: MDHEN and SYDVKM. This CDR3 spans 14 amino acids. Trimming left V 4 bases short and J 2 bases short, with 12 bases between. The CDR3 spells CASSSSGVTYEQYF. The CDR3 DNA follows: TGTGCCAGCAGTTCCTCCGGGGTAACCTACGAGCAGTACTTC.

This clone was counted only a few times. V is TRBV3-1 (or the pseudogene TRBV3-2) and J is TRBJ2-3; unclear D gene. The CDR3 covers 14 residues. The V gene lost 0 bases and the J gene lost 0 bases, with 4 bases spanning the gap. Germline V gene sequence: CDR1 LGHDT, CDR2 YNNKEL (reference sequence). CDR3 sequence reads: CASSQDPSTDTQYF. CDR3 in DNA: TGTGCCAGCAGCCAAGATCCTAGCACAGATACGCAGTATTTT.

This chain joins TRBV5-6 and TRBJ1-1, with 11 bases that match TRBD1. CDR1 and CDR2 (germline): SGHDT, YYEEEE. J lost 5 bases, V lost 2 bases, and 8 bases had no gene match. The CDR3 runs to 16 residues. CDR3: CASSLGQGAKMTEAFF. CDR3 nucleotide sequence: TGTGCCAGCAGCTTAGGACAGGGGGCGAAGATGACTGAAGCTTTCTTT.

Here the CDR3 reads CASWSNRAIYEQYF. As DNA, the CDR3 is TGTGCCAGCTGGTCGAACAGGGCAATCTACGAGCAGTACTTC. The V and J genes are TRBV6-5 and TRBJ2-7; a possible D gene is TRBD1 (6 bases). The germline V gene encodes CDR1 MNHEY and CDR2 SVGAGI. This CDR3 comprises 14 residues. V gave up 8 bases and J gave up 3 bases, with 17 bases separating them.

Note on this clone: A much larger clone is a single base away; this may be a read error. V gene TRBV7-2 combines with J gene TRBJ1-5, with 7 bases lining up with TRBD1. In germline, CDR1 is SGHTA, CDR2 FQGNSA. V lost 4 bases and J lost 5; bases outside the gene matches: 2. The length of the CDR3 is 13 residues. The DNA for the CDR3 is TGTGCCAGCAGCTCCGACAGGGATCAGCCCCAGCATTTT. Its protein product is CASSSDRDQPQHF.

The V gene is TRBV9, the J gene TRBJ1-4; D is unresolved. Trimming stripped 7 bases from V and 11 bases from J, with 15 bases between. The length of the CDR3 is 12 residues. Germline V gene data show CDR1 as SGDLS and CDR2 as YYNGEE. CDR3 in amino acids: CASSPDFWKLFF. The CDR3 DNA is TGTGCCAGCTCCCCGGACTTCTGGAAACTGTTTTTT. Looking up the rest from reference TRBV9 and TRBJ1-4 gives the full variable domain: DSGVTQTPKHLITATGQRVTLRCSPRSGDLSVYWYQQSLDQGLQFLIQYYNGEERAKGNILERFSAQQFPDLHSELNLSSLELGDSALYFCASSPDFWKLFFGSGTQLSVL.

This clone was counted a single time. The chain has TRBV28 and TRBJ1-2, with TRBD1 matching 10 bases. Germline V gene lookup returns CDR1 MDHEN and CDR2 SYDVKM. The CDR3 length is 12 residues. V was clipped by 8 bases and J by 7 bases; unmatched bases: 4. CDR3 nucleotides: TGTGCCAGCGGGACAGGGGTGTCTGGCTACACCTTC. Amino acids: CASGTGVSGYTF.

The genes are TRBV7-9 and TRBJ1-1; possibly TRBD1 for D (5 bases). The V and J ends lost 1 base and 4 bases respectively, with 10 bases between them. The CDR3 totals 14 residues. CDR1 SEHNR and CDR2 FQNEAQ come from the germline V gene (reference sequence). This chain's CDR3 is CASSLGGVITEAFF. The CDR3, as DNA: TGTGCCAGCAGCTTAGGGGGCGTGATCACTGAAGCTTTCTTT. The full variable domain, its missing parts supplied by reference TRBV7-9 and TRBJ1-1, is DTGVSQNPRHKITKRGQNVTFRCDPISEHNRLYWYRQTLGQGPEFLTYFQNEAQLEKSRLLSDRFSAERPKGSFSTLEIQRTEQGDSAMYLCASSLGGVITEAFFGQGTRLTVV.

The chain employs TRBV2 and TRBJ2-5, with TRBD2 matching over 14 bases. The CDR3 is 16 residues long. J was trimmed by 5 bases and V by 5 bases; bases with no gene match: 7. Looked up from germline, CDR1 is SNHLY and CDR2 is FYNNEI. DNA of the CDR3: TGTGCCAGCAGTTCTGGGACTAGCGGGGGTTGGGAGACCCAGTACTTC. As protein: CASSSGTSGGWETQYF.

This clone has more than one count but fewer than ten. This chain joins TRBV7-8 and TRBJ1-2; 7 positions agree with TRBD1. The CDR3 runs to 14 residues. Germline CDR1 and CDR2: SGHVS and FQNEAQ. V was pared by 5 bases and J by 3 bases, with 6 bases of the junction left unmatched. The CDR3 DNA reads TGTGCCAGCAGCCTGAGACAGGGCCACTATGGCTACACCTTC. As protein: CASSLRQGHYGYTF.

This chain links TRBV10-3 with TRBJ1-2, with D perhaps TRBD1 (6 bases). V was cut by 3 bases and J by 7 bases, with 12 bases left in between. CDR3 length equals 13 residues. CDR1 is ENHRY and CDR2 is SYGVKD in the germline V gene. CDR3 in DNA: TGTGCCATCAGTGAAGCGGGGGCGGGTGGCTACACCTTC. The encoded protein is CAISEAGAGGYTF.

This clone occurred once. The genes are TRBV7-9 and TRBJ1-1; D possibly corresponds to TRBD1 (5 bases). The CDR3 totals 15 residues. V was cut by 1 base and J by 4 bases, with 13 bases left in between. CDR1 is SEHNR, CDR2 FQNEAQ, per germline (reference sequence). The CDR3 sequence is CASSLVSGPGTEAFF. The CDR3 bases are TGTGCCAGCAGCTTAGTATCAGGGCCGGGCACTGAAGCTTTCTTT.

The CDR3 nucleotides read TGTGCCAGCAGCGGGGACAGCTATGGCTACACCTTC. Its protein is CASSGDSYGYTF. The chain is built from TRBV2 and TRBJ1-2, with 7 bases that match TRBD1. Germline-derived CDR1 and CDR2 are SNHLY and FYNNEI. Germline trimming cut 6 bases from V and 4 bases from J; bases unmatched to any gene: 2. CDR3 length: 12 residues.

The V call is TRBV27, the J call TRBJ1-1, with D unclear. V was shortened by 2 bases and J by 1 base, with 8 bases between the two germline ends. The V gene's germline CDR1 is MNHEY and CDR2 SMNVEV (reference sequence). CDR3 length equals 14 residues. The CDR3 nucleotides are TGTGCCAGCAGTTTAGAGGAGGGGAACACTGAAGCTTTCTTT. Its translation: CASSLEEGNTEAFF.